These T cell receptor beta chains were read from a single sample in a study of T-cell memory formation after mild COVID-19. A single record per CDR3 protein comes from TCRdb applying MiXCR to the 5' RACE reads. The data show about 360,000 distinct CDR3 sequences, under 15% seen once. Sequences were obtained from PBMCs or a T cell subset sorted from them (not recorded which). All receptors come from a man younger than 35 who had mild COVID-19 (a few samples of this study predate the infection). Cell type and time point are not known. Both conserved end residues are trimmed from each CDR3. The size of a clone is reported for some rows only, either as once, few or many, or as a class for expanded clones.

J gene	V gene	clone size	CDR3 protein
TRBJ2-7	TRBV5-1	NA	ASSLEGWGARESYEQY
TRBJ2-2	TRBV7-2	few	ASRSLGGEFTGELF
TRBJ1-1	TRBV6-2/TRBV6-3	NA	ASSYLGRDTEAF
TRBJ1-4	TRBV12-3/TRBV12-4	NA	ASSFGGQGFFGTNEKLF
TRBJ2-5	TRBV3-1	few	ASRKASDLYETQY
TRBJ2-7	TRBV2	few	ASSEGPPYEQY
TRBJ1-2	TRBV9	NA	ASSVAEGSGYGYT
TRBJ2-5	TRBV4-2	many	ASSQDGRETQY
TRBJ2-3	TRBV27	few	ASSFVWWGGYTQY
TRBJ2-7	TRBV5-1	few	ASSWVEDAPYEQY
TRBJ2-1	TRBV5-1	few	ASSSPRGTSGYNEQF
TRBJ1-1	TRBV11-2	NA	ASSLWGYTEAF
TRBJ1-1	TRBV7-9	NA	ASSLVPGATEAF
TRBJ2-5	TRBV14	many	ASSQEGGQYGTQY
TRBJ2-3	TRBV7-9	NA	ASSLGPPDTQY
TRBJ2-5	TRBV30	few	AWTSGGQETQY
TRBJ1-1	TRBV20-1	few	SASPGHAEAF
TRBJ1-1	TRBV5-1	many	ASSLGLVLNTEAF
TRBJ1-1	TRBV24-1	NA	ATSDPHTEAF
TRBJ2-1	TRBV4-2	NA	ASSQVDSGGSSYNEQF
TRBJ1-6	TRBV5-1	few	ASSLDSQGASSYNSPLH
TRBJ2-7	TRBV19	few	ASRGSSSYEQY
TRBJ2-3	TRBV3-1	few	ATASGGYTDTQY
TRBJ2-7	TRBV7-2	many	ASSTTYEQY
TRBJ2-2	TRBV7-8	many	ASSQTGMNTGELF
TRBJ2-5	TRBV11-2	NA	ASSLVAGGTRETQY
TRBJ1-1	TRBV12-3/TRBV12-4	NA	ASGRGGTAAF
TRBJ2-6	TRBV7-2	NA	ASTLDWSGANVLT
TRBJ1-5	TRBV5-1	many	ASSLAGYSNQPQH
TRBJ2-1	TRBV7-3	NA	ASSLGGAKNEQF
TRBJ2-3	TRBV29-1	few	SGSGTSGVTDTQY
TRBJ1-2	TRBV5-6	NA	ASSLVQGARDGYT
TRBJ1-2	TRBV3-1	NA	ASSQDVGFNYGYT
TRBJ2-5	TRBV7-8	many	ASSELRTSGVETQY
TRBJ1-6	TRBV5-1	NA	ASSQGQSNSPLH
TRBJ2-3	TRBV20-1	NA	SAQPWRTDTQY
TRBJ2-6	TRBV2	few	ASSDISSGANVLT
TRBJ1-1	TRBV3-1	NA	ASTTQGNTEAF
TRBJ2-3	TRBV5-1	many	ASSLASAGGTDTQY
TRBJ1-6	TRBV9	many	ASSVAYRETSPLH
TRBJ1-2	TRBV6-5	many	ASSRYRGSYGYT
TRBJ2-7	TRBV5-1	many	ASSMGLWGELVSDEQY
TRBJ2-1	TRBV6-5	NA	ASKNPGGWNEQF
TRBJ1-5	TRBV24-1	few	ATRENQPQH
TRBJ2-3	TRBV3-1	few	ASSQESGLGDTQY
TRBJ2-1	TRBV5-1	few	ASSQDPSGYNEQF
TRBJ1-2	TRBV5-1	few	ASSGFWRVHGYT
TRBJ1-6	TRBV6-5	NA	ASSYSVPGGVGTPLH
TRBJ2-3	TRBV12-3/TRBV12-4	NA	ASSPTDYSTDTQY